One T cell receptor beta chain is described in this entry. The length of the CDR3 is 13 residues. The germline V and J ends were trimmed by 2 bases and 4 bases, with 11 bases remaining between them. The germline V gene has CDR1 SQVTM and CDR2 ANQGSEA. In the source study's methods: Amplification from reference gene primers served as the basis for estimated nucleated cell counts. TCRdb's copy holds only in-frame clones and misses some; the assay was immunoSEQ multiplex PCR. That table is the source of V, J and clone size, and D and trimming were worked out from the DNA. The table lists about 400,000 clones, around nine tenths of them singletons. Participants were aged about 18 to 100 years from about two dozen US areas. The sample is drawn from a study of blood T cell repertoires in COVID-19. Study-wide background: Samples representing acute and convalescent COVID-19 were sourced from the United States, Italy and Spain. T cells, B-cell-depleted T cells, or PBMCs supplied cDNA or gDNA.

Input material: PBMCs or T cells enriched from blood (not recorded which). This TCR was sampled from a young woman who had recovered from COVID-19. The V gene is TRBV29-1, the J gene TRBJ1-2; perhaps TRBD1 as D (5 bases). As DNA, the CDR3 is TGCAGCGTTGAAAGGGCAGGGTCCTATGGCTACACCTTC. Protein product: CSVERAGSYGYTF. Full variable domain (rest looked up from reference TRBV29-1 and TRBJ1-2): SAVISQKPSRDICQRGTSLTIQCQVDSQVTMMFWYRQQPGQSLTLIATANQGSEATYESGFVIDKFPISRPNLTFSTLTVSNMSPEDSSIYLCSVERAGSYGYTFGSGTRLTVV.